This T cell receptor beta chain was sequenced for a study of CD8+ T cells in alopecia areata. Per the germline V gene, CDR1 is MNHEY and CDR2 is SMNVEV (reference sequence). V trimming: 5 bases; J trimming: 8 bases; junction bases outside the gene matches: 9. There are 14 residues in the CDR3. Stated treatment: oral pan-JAK inhibitor, 5-10 mg twice daily. Isolated RNA was reverse transcribed into cDNA used as the sequencing template. Profiled with immunoSEQ multiplex PCR; TCRdb holds only in-frame clones, not every one. In the table there are 200,000 to 250,000 clones, less than 65% of which are singletons.

The TCR originated in a human donor with alopecia areata. V and J are TRBV27 and TRBJ1-1; 9 bases fit TRBD1. This specimen consisted of CD4+ T cells sorted from blood, obtained at week 4, from a patient treated with tofacitinib. The CDR3 is CASSLIADRGEAFF. DNA of the CDR3: TGTGCCAGCAGTCTCATAGCGGACAGGGGAGAAGCTTTCTTT.